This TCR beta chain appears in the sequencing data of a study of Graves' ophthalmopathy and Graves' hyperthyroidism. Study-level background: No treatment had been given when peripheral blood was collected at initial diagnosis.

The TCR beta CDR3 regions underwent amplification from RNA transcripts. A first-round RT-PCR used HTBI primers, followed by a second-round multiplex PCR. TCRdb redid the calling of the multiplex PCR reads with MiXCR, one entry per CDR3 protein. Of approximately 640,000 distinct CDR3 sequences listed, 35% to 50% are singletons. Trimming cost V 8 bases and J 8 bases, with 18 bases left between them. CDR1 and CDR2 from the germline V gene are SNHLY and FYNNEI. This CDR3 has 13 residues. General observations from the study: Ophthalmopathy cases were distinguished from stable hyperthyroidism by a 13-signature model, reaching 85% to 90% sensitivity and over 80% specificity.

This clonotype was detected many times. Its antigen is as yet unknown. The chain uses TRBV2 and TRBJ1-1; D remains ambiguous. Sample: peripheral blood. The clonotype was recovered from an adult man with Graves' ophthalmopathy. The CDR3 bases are TGTGCCAGCGTTGCTGTTGGGCAGGAAGAAGCTTTCTTT. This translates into CASVAVGQEEAFF.